One sample yielded the 21 T cell receptor beta chains listed below, sequenced in a study of blood T cell repertoires in COVID-19. Using immunoSEQ multiplex PCR, the repertoire was profiled, and TCRdb retains in-frame clones only, with some absent. The sample consists of 200,000 or so clones, 85% to 90% of them appearing once. Sequenced: peripheral blood. These TCRs come from a man between 25 and 39 years old with COVID-19, enrolled during active disease.

CDR3 in DNA: TGTGCCAGCAGCCCGGGGGGGGCTAATCAGCCCCAGCATTTT. Translating gives CASSPGGANQPQHF. The chain joins TRBV7-9 to TRBJ1-5, with D tentatively TRBD1 (6 bases). The V and J ends lost 5 bases and 4 bases respectively, with 12 bases between them. This CDR3 has 14 amino acids. Germline loops: CDR1 SEHNR, CDR2 FQNEAQ (reference sequence). The full variable domain, its missing parts supplied by reference TRBV7-9 and TRBJ1-5, is DTGVSQNPRHKITKRGQNVTFRCDPISEHNRLYWYRQTLGQGPEFLTYFQNEAQLEKSRLLSDRFSAERPKGSFSTLEIQRTEQGDSAMYLCASSPGGANQPQHFGDGTRLSIL.

This clone was detected only once. J is TRBJ2-7 and V is TRBV6-5; 11 bases fit TRBD2. The CDR3 spans 16 residues. Trimming cost V 3 bases and J 2 bases; bases outside gene matches: 6. CDR1 and CDR2 (germline): MNHEY, SVGAGI. CDR3 sequence (DNA): TGTGCCAGCAGTTATAGTCTAGCGGGAGGTACCTACGAGCAGTACTTC. Its protein is CASSYSLAGGTYEQYF.

This sequence joins TRBV7-2 and TRBJ1-1; the D is unclear. The CDR3 totals 14 residues. Germline V gene sequence: CDR1 SGHTA, CDR2 FQGNSA. Trimming removed 2 bases at V and 1 base at J, with 8 bases between. CDR3 DNA sequence: TGTGCCAGCAGCTTAACGTACAGGAACACTGAAGCTTTCTTT. Translating it yields CASSLTYRNTEAFF.

This clone was recorded a few times. The chain employs TRBV19 and TRBJ1-3; 7 positions match TRBD1. Germline-derived CDR1 and CDR2 are LNHDA and SQIVND (reference sequence). Germline trimming cut 9 bases from V and 0 bases from J; bases unmatched to any gene: 5. This CDR3 spans 14 amino acids. DNA for the CDR3: TGTGCCAGCCTGGGACAGAGCTCTGGAAACACCATATATTTT. Its translation is CASLGQSSGNTIYF.

The gene calls are TRBV5-1 and TRBJ2-1; the D gene is possibly TRBD1 (5 bases). From germline, CDR1 is SGHRS and CDR2 YFSETQ. Trimming left V 0 bases short and J 4 bases short, with 23 bases between. The CDR3 runs to 19 residues. CDR3 region: CASSLGVGRVGPRYNEQFF. The CDR3 bases are TGCGCCAGCAGCTTGGGGGTCGGCAGGGTTGGTCCGAGGTACAATGAGCAGTTCTTC.

The chain joins TRBV6-6 to TRBJ1-1; tentatively, D is TRBD1 (6 bases). The V and J ends lost 6 bases and 3 bases respectively, with 14 bases between them. Germline V CDR1 and CDR2: MNHNY, SVGAGI (reference sequence). This CDR3 has 14 amino acids. CDR3 coding DNA: TGTGCCAGCAGGACCCCCGAGGGGGACACTGAAGCTTTCTTT. Amino acid sequence: CASRTPEGDTEAFF.

This clone has more than one count but fewer than ten. The chain uses TRBV6-5 and TRBJ2-7; 8 bases align to TRBD2. The length of the CDR3 is 15 residues. Germline V gene sequence: CDR1 MNHEY, CDR2 SVGAGI. J lost 4 bases, V lost 7 bases, and 12 bases had no gene match. The CDR3 loop reads CASTHPTSGLYEQYF. The CDR3 nucleotides are TGTGCCAGCACCCATCCCACTAGCGGACTTTACGAGCAGTACTTC.

V gene TRBV6-5 combines with J gene TRBJ1-5, with D unclear. The CDR3 spans 15 residues. Trimming removed 0 bases at V and 7 bases at J, with 13 bases between. Germline CDR1 reads MNHEY; CDR2 reads SVGAGI. The CDR3 is CASSYSSVAGQPQHF. The CDR3 DNA is TGTGCCAGCAGTTACTCCTCTGTGGCGGGACAGCCCCAGCATTTT.

V gene TRBV6-2 or TRBV6-3 combines with J gene TRBJ1-4; no clear D. CDR3 length: 17 residues. The germline V and J ends were trimmed by 2 bases and 6 bases, with 19 bases remaining between them. In germline, CDR1 is MNHEY, CDR2 SVGEGT. The CDR3: CASSYGRRYPRYEKLFF. CDR3 nucleotide sequence: TGTGCCAGCAGTTACGGAAGAAGGTACCCTAGATATGAAAAACTGTTTTTT.

J is TRBJ2-2 and V is TRBV21-1; the table gives TRBD1 as D, unverified against the DNA. TRBV21-1 is an annotated pseudogene. This CDR3 spans 17 amino acids. The chain's CDR3 is CASSKEGTEGDTGELFF. The DNA for the CDR3 is TGTGCCAGCAGCAAAGAGGGGACAGAAGGTGACACCGGGGAGCTGTTTTTT.

The chain employs TRBV9 and TRBJ2-5; D ambiguous. CDR3 size: 15 residues. The germline gives CDR1 SGDLS, CDR2 YYNGEE. V lost 0 bases and J lost 2, with 11 bases in between. The CDR3 DNA reads TGTGCCAGCAGCGTAGCGACGGGTACTCAAGAGACCCAGTACTTC. Protein product: CASSVATGTQETQYF.

This chain joins TRBV7-2 and TRBJ1-1, with no clear D. Germline values: CDR1 SGHTA, CDR2 FQGNSA. The V and J ends lost 1 base and 4 bases respectively, with 7 bases between them. This CDR3 has 13 amino acids. CDR3: CASSLVWATEAFF. In DNA, the CDR3 is TGTGCCAGCAGCTTAGTGTGGGCCACTGAAGCTTTCTTT.

CDR3: CASSQRWNAGELFF. The CDR3 DNA reads as TGTGCCAGCAGCCAGCGGTGGAATGCCGGGGAGCTGTTTTTT. The chain combines TRBV3-1 (or the pseudogene TRBV3-2) with TRBJ2-2; D unresolved. There are 14 residues in the CDR3. The germline gives CDR1 LGHDT, CDR2 YNNKEL (reference sequence). V dropped 3 bases and J dropped 6 bases, with 11 bases sitting between them.

J is TRBJ2-7 and V is TRBV3-1 (or the pseudogene TRBV3-2); D possibly corresponds to TRBD1 (6 bases). V was trimmed by 6 bases and J by 7 bases, leaving 16 bases between them. Germline CDR1 reads LGHDT; CDR2 reads YNNKEL (reference sequence). This CDR3 spans 13 amino acids. The CDR3 reads CASSHDRSREQYF. Here the CDR3 DNA reads TGTGCCAGCAGTCACGACAGGTCTCGGGAGCAGTACTTC.

The table lists this clone with a few counts. The genes are TRBV19 and TRBJ2-3; the D gene is possibly TRBD2 (6 bases). The CDR3 loop spans 18 amino acids. Trimming took 2 bases from V and 0 from J, leaving 18 bases between them. CDR1 is LNHDA and CDR2 is SQIVND in the germline V gene (reference sequence). The CDR3 reads CASSIWAGDSPSTDTQYF. In DNA form, the CDR3 reads TGTGCCAGTAGTATATGGGCCGGGGACTCCCCTAGCACAGATACGCAGTATTTT.

The gene calls are TRBV5-1 and TRBJ2-7, with 8 bases identical to TRBD1. This CDR3 contains 14 residues. CDR1 and CDR2 (germline): SGHRS, YFSETQ. J gave up 2 bases and V 4 bases, and 5 bases lay outside the gene matches. The CDR3 loop is CASSNQGAAYEQYF. The CDR3 DNA is TGCGCCAGCAGCAATCAGGGGGCTGCCTACGAGCAGTACTTC. Variable domain in full (rest from reference TRBV5-1 and TRBJ2-7): KAGVTQTPRYLIKTRGQQVTLSCSPISGHRSVSWYQQTPGQGLQFLFEYFSETQRNKGNFPGRFSGRQFSNSRSEMNVSTLELGDSALYLCASSNQGAAYEQYFGPGTRLTVT.

The genes are TRBV7-9 and TRBJ1-3; no reliable D call. V was clipped by 0 bases and J by 0 bases, with 15 bases between them. The CDR3 is 18 residues long. The germline CDR1 and CDR2 sequences are SEHNR and FQNEAQ (reference sequence). The CDR3 is CASSLAPPRRTSGNTIYF. CDR3 bases: TGTGCCAGCAGCTTAGCCCCTCCACGGAGGACCTCTGGAAACACCATATATTTT. The whole variable domain, remainder taken from reference TRBV7-9 and TRBJ1-3, is DTGVSQNPRHKITKRGQNVTFRCDPISEHNRLYWYRQTLGQGPEFLTYFQNEAQLEKSRLLSDRFSAERPKGSFSTLEIQRTEQGDSAMYLCASSLAPPRRTSGNTIYFGEGSWLTVV.

This clone showed up just once. V and J are TRBV19 and TRBJ1-5; D may be TRBD1 (5 bases). The CDR3 extends over 15 amino acids. The germline V and J ends were trimmed by 7 bases and 0 bases, with 13 bases remaining between them. Germline assignment: CDR1 LNHDA and CDR2 SQIVND (reference sequence). For the CDR3, the DNA is TGTGCCAGTACCTCCCGGGGGAATAGCAATCAGCCCCAGCATTTT. Translating it yields CASTSRGNSNQPQHF.

CDR3 in DNA: TGTGCCAGCAGTGCACCAAGGACAGTCTATGGCTACACCTTC. It is translated as CASSAPRTVYGYTF. The V gene is TRBV2, the J gene TRBJ1-2, with D possibly being TRBD1 (6 bases). V shed 4 bases and J shed 4 bases, with 13 bases lying between them. Germline-derived CDR1 and CDR2 are SNHLY and FYNNEI. The CDR3 contains 14 residues.

There are a few counts of this clone. The genes are TRBV7-7 and TRBJ2-2; D perhaps matches TRBD2 (6 bases). This CDR3 comprises 16 residues. Trimming took off 1 base at V and 6 bases at J, with 15 bases between the two ends. CDR1 and CDR2 (germline): SSHAT, FNYEAQ (reference sequence). The CDR3 nucleotides are TGTGCCAGCAGCTTAGGTGCGGGGAGTGGTTCCGGGGAGCTGTTTTTT. It translates to CASSLGAGSGSGELFF.

The chain links TRBV27 to TRBJ1-2; D may be TRBD1 (5 bases). Per the germline V gene, CDR1 is MNHEY and CDR2 is SMNVEV (reference sequence). V was pared by 6 bases and J by 4 bases, with 18 bases between. The length of the CDR3 is 15 residues. The chain's CDR3 is CASRSLGQGSYGYTF. CDR3 nucleotides: TGTGCCAGCAGAAGCCTGGGTCAGGGTAGCTATGGCTACACCTTC.